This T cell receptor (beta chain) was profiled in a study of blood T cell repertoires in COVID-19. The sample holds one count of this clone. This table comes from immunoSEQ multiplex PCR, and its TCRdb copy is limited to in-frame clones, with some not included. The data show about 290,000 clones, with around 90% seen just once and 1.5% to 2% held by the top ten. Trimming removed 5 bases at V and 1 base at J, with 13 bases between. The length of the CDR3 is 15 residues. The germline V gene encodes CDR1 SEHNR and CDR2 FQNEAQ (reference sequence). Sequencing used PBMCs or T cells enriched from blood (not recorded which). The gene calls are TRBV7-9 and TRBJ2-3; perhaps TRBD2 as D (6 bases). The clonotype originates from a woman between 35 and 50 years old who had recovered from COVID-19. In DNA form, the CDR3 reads TGTGCCAGCAGCCCCAGTCCGGGGGGCACAGATACGCAGTATTTT. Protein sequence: CASSPSPGGTDTQYF.